This entry lists 22 T cell receptor beta chains sequenced from one sample in a study of cytomegalovirus exposure and HLA in healthy donors. The PCR had 60 Vbeta and 13 Jbeta primers. Sequencing was performed with immunoSEQ multiplex PCR; in TCRdb, only in-frame clones are kept and a portion is missing. Seen here are about 220,000 clones, around 80% observed once, and the top ten hold over 5%. Sequencing was carried out using PBMCs. The receptors come from a woman aged 40 to 50 in good health and CMV-seropositive.

The chain uses TRBV5-4 and TRBJ1-2; D is undetermined. There are 14 residues in the CDR3. Germline CDR1 and CDR2: SGHNT and YYREEE (reference sequence). Trimming stripped 5 bases from V and 1 base from J, with 12 bases between. The CDR3 sequence is CASRKDGSNYGYTF. CDR3 DNA: TGTGCCAGCAGAAAGGACGGGAGTAACTATGGCTACACCTTC.

The chain has TRBV19 and TRBJ2-6; D is unclear. CDR1 and CDR2 (germline): LNHDA, SQIVND (reference sequence). The CDR3 length is 14 residues. The V end lost 11 bases, the J end lost 0 bases, and 11 bases lay between the germline ends. The CDR3 DNA is TGTGCCCCACCGGGTAGCTCTGGGGCCAACGTCCTGACTTTC. Translated: CAPPGSSGANVLTF.

The chain employs TRBV7-3 and TRBJ1-4; 7 bases map to TRBD1. Germline trimming cut 5 bases from V and 5 bases from J; bases unmatched to any gene: 8. CDR1 is SGHTA and CDR2 is FQGTGA in the germline V gene. The CDR3 contains 15 residues. CDR3 nucleotide sequence: TGTGCCAGCAGCCCGCCGACAGGGTTAAATGAAAAACTGTTTTTT. As protein: CASSPPTGLNEKLFF.

This clone was seen a few times. The chain links TRBV9 to TRBJ2-7; 7 nucleotides line up with TRBD2. In germline, CDR1 is SGDLS, CDR2 YYNGEE. Germline trimming cut 4 bases from V and 3 bases from J; bases unmatched to any gene: 7. This CDR3 has 14 amino acids. The CDR3 DNA follows: TGTGCCAGCAGCCGGGGAGGGGCGAACTACGAGCAGTACTTC. The encoded protein is CASSRGGANYEQYF.

The chain joins TRBV4-2 to TRBJ2-2, with TRBD2 matching 10 bases. The trim removed 1 base at V and 7 bases at J, leaving 3 bases unmatched. Germline CDR1 is LGHNA and CDR2 is YNFKEQ. The CDR3 is 15 amino acids. The DNA of the CDR3 is TGTGCCAGCAGCCAAGCCTCTAGCGGGGGCGGGGAGCTGTTTTTT. Its protein product is CASSQASSGGGELFF.

The V gene is TRBV5-3, the J gene TRBJ2-7, with TRBD1 matching 8 bases. TRBV5-3 is treated as an ORF (open reading frame) with a function not yet certain. The CDR3 covers 16 residues. The J segment lost 3 bases and the V segment lost 0 bases, leaving 8 bases of the junction unmatched. CDR3 sequence: CARSLEARDRFYEQYF. Here the CDR3 DNA reads TGTGCCAGAAGCTTGGAGGCCCGGGACAGGTTCTACGAGCAGTACTTC.

This rearrangement joins TRBV6-1 to TRBJ2-3, with no clear D. Germline CDR1 reads MNHNS; CDR2 reads SASEGT. The CDR3 runs 14 residues. V lost 2 bases to trimming and J lost 0 bases, with 6 bases between them. The CDR3 DNA follows: TGTGCCAGCAGTGAACTAGGAAGCACAGATACGCAGTATTTT. This sequence encodes CASSELGSTDTQYF.

The chain uses TRBV7-6 and TRBJ1-2; 7 bases are a match to TRBD1. This CDR3 spans 16 amino acids. Germline CDR1 reads SGHVS; CDR2 reads FNYEAQ. V trimming: 1 base; J trimming: 6 bases; junction bases outside the gene matches: 11. The chain's CDR3 is CASSLGGQPTSDGYTF. CDR3 bases: TGTGCCAGCAGCTTAGGGGGACAGCCGACCTCAGATGGCTACACCTTC.

The chain combines TRBV19 with TRBJ2-5; 8 bases fit TRBD2. The CDR3 runs 16 residues. CDR1 and CDR2 (germline): LNHDA, SQIVND (reference sequence). After removal of 3 bases from V and 2 bases from J, the junction contained 8 bases not matched to a gene. The CDR3 loop is CASSISGGTLQETQYF. Written as DNA, the CDR3 is TGTGCCAGTAGTATTTCGGGGGGGACCCTACAAGAGACCCAGTACTTC.

The rearrangement joins TRBV18 to TRBJ1-3, with TRBD1 identical over 11 bases. Germline CDR1 reads KGHSH; CDR2 reads LQKENI. J was trimmed by 2 bases and V by 6 bases; bases with no gene match: 6. The CDR3 has 16 amino acids. The CDR3, as DNA: TGTGCCAGCTCGGACAGGGGGCGCCGAACTGGAAACACCATATATTTT. Its translation is CASSDRGRRTGNTIYF.

The table lists this clone with a count of one. The chain is built from TRBV5-4 and TRBJ2-1, with 9 nucleotides matching TRBD2. The CDR3 totals 17 residues. After removal of 4 bases from V and 6 bases from J, the junction contained 14 bases not matched to a gene. Germline assignment: CDR1 SGHNT and CDR2 YYREEE (reference sequence). This CDR3 reads CASSPRGGGAFFNEQFF. CDR3 sequence (DNA): TGTGCCAGCAGCCCCCGGGGCGGGGGGGCTTTTTTCAATGAGCAGTTCTTC.

The V call is TRBV2, the J call TRBJ1-2; D gene unclear. There are 16 residues in the CDR3. V was pared by 3 bases and J by 6 bases, with 20 bases between. Germline CDR1 SNHLY, CDR2 FYNNEI. CDR3 protein: CASSEIRTGRPHGYTF. The CDR3 DNA reads TGTGCCAGCAGTGAGATTCGGACTGGGAGGCCGCATGGCTACACCTTC.

The chain has TRBV5-4 and TRBJ2-3; 8 bases line up with TRBD1. Germline V gives CDR1 SGHNT, CDR2 YYREEE (reference sequence). The V gene end was trimmed by 6 bases and the J gene end by 1 base; junction bases not matched to a gene: 10. The CDR3 is 16 residues long. The CDR3, as DNA: TGTGCCAGCACCACCCCCGGACAGGGACGCACAGATACGCAGTATTTT. Translated, it gives CASTTPGQGRTDTQYF.

This clone occurred a few times. V usage is TRBV4-3 and J usage is TRBJ2-2; 10 bases map to TRBD1. V lost 0 bases to trimming and J lost 6 bases; unmatched junction nucleotides: 4. Germline CDR1 LGHNA, CDR2 YSLEER. The CDR3 runs to 16 residues. CDR3 protein: CASSQESGQGSGELFF. CDR3 nucleotides: TGCGCCAGCAGCCAAGAGTCGGGACAGGGGTCCGGGGAGCTGTTTTTT.

The chain has TRBV30 and TRBJ1-3; D is unclear. CDR1 and CDR2 from the germline V gene are GTSNPN and SVGIG (reference sequence). Trimming cost V 0 bases and J 4 bases, with 4 bases left between them. CDR3 length: 12 residues. The CDR3 loop is CAWSVAGNTIYF. The CDR3 region has the DNA TGTGCCTGGAGTGTAGCGGGAAACACCATATATTTT.

The rearrangement links TRBV7-3 to TRBJ2-2; 8 bases line up with TRBD1. The CDR3 runs 16 residues. Germline trimming cut 3 bases from V and 0 bases from J; bases unmatched to any gene: 3. From germline, CDR1 is SGHTA and CDR2 FQGTGA. The CDR3 loop reads CASSLGQASNTGELFF. The CDR3 DNA reads as TGTGCCAGCAGCTTGGGACAGGCATCGAACACCGGGGAGCTGTTTTTT.

The rearrangement joins TRBV9 to TRBJ2-3; D is possibly TRBD1 (5 bases). Looked up from germline, CDR1 is SGDLS and CDR2 is YYNGEE. Between the trimmed V and J ends, which lost 0 bases and 5 bases, there was a span of 16 bases. The CDR3 runs 16 residues. The CDR3 region has the DNA TGTGCCAGCAGCGTAGCGTCAGGGCCCCCCAAAGATACGCAGTATTTT. As protein: CASSVASGPPKDTQYF. Full variable domain (remainder filled in from reference TRBV9 and TRBJ2-3): DSGVTQTPKHLITATGQRVTLRCSPRSGDLSVYWYQQSLDQGLQFLIQYYNGEERAKGNILERFSAQQFPDLHSELNLSSLELGDSALYFCASSVASGPPKDTQYFGPGTRLTVL.

CDR3 region: CASSKTTVTNEQFF. Written as DNA, the CDR3 is TGTGCCAGCAGCAAAACGACAGTCACCAATGAGCAGTTCTTC. The V and J genes are TRBV7-9 and TRBJ2-1; D perhaps matches TRBD1 (5 bases). The CDR3 contains 14 residues. V was trimmed by 5 bases and J by 6 bases, leaving 14 bases between them. Germline V gives CDR1 SEHNR, CDR2 FQNEAQ (reference sequence).

As for this clone: A read error may produce the germline difference seen at one junction end. The chain uses TRBV7-9 and TRBJ1-1; D is ambiguous. Germline V gene lookup returns CDR1 SEHNR and CDR2 FQNEAQ (reference sequence). This CDR3 region has 14 residues. CDR3: CSSSRSGGDTEAFF. The CDR3 DNA is TGTTCCAGCAGCCGTTCAGGCGGGGACACTGAAGCTTTCTTT.

The chain employs TRBV30 and TRBJ2-3; D might be TRBD2 (5 bases). Trimming cost V 0 bases and J 2 bases, with 9 bases left between them. CDR1 and CDR2 from the germline V gene are GTSNPN and SVGIG (reference sequence). This CDR3 has 14 amino acids. CDR3 nucleotide sequence: TGTGCCTGGAGTGTGAGGCGGGTCACAGATACGCAGTATTTT. As protein: CAWSVRRVTDTQYF.

In its sample, this clone was seen a few times. The CDR3 sequence: CASSPGTGANYGYTF. The CDR3 DNA follows: TGTGCCAGCTCACCAGGGACAGGGGCTAACTATGGCTACACCTTC. The rearrangement links TRBV18 to TRBJ1-2; TRBD1 aligns across 10 bases. This CDR3 is 15 amino acids long. The J segment lost 0 bases and the V segment lost 2 bases, leaving 0 bases of the junction unmatched. CDR1 is KGHSH, CDR2 LQKENI, per germline.

This rearrangement joins TRBV7-9 to TRBJ2-5; 12 positions agree with TRBD2. This CDR3 has 18 residues. Germline V lookup: CDR1 SEHNR, CDR2 FQNEAQ (reference sequence). Trimming took 1 base from V and 0 from J; bases not matched to a gene: 6. The CDR3 is CASSLGTSGASYQETQYF. Here the CDR3 DNA reads TGTGCCAGCAGCTTAGGGACTAGCGGGGCCTCGTACCAAGAGACCCAGTACTTC.